These 26 T cell receptor beta chains were sequenced from one sample in a study of blood T cell repertoires in COVID-19. Repertoires were generated with immunoSEQ multiplex PCR, while TCRdb's copy carries only in-frame clones and drops some. The data show about 48,000 clones, 90% seen once. The source material was peripheral blood. The receptor set was obtained from a man aged 65 to 79 with acute or convalescent COVID-19.

This rearrangement joins TRBV6-2 or TRBV6-3 to TRBJ2-7, with 15 bases that match TRBD2. The V gene end was trimmed by 5 bases and the J gene end by 4 bases; junction bases not matched to a gene: 6. CDR3 size: 16 residues. The germline CDR1 and CDR2 sequences are MNHEY and SVGEGT. This chain's CDR3 is CASSPGLAGGSYEQYF. The CDR3 DNA reads as TGTGCCAGCAGTCCGGGACTAGCGGGGGGCTCTTACGAGCAGTACTTC.

This sequence joins TRBV19 and TRBJ1-1, with 7 nucleotides matching TRBD1. Germline CDR1 reads LNHDA; CDR2 reads SQIVND (reference sequence). CDR3 size: 15 residues. Trimming at V came to 7 bases and at J to 3 bases, leaving 11 bases not matched to a gene. The CDR3 sequence is CASKRTGGRDTEAFF. The CDR3 DNA is TGTGCCAGTAAAAGGACAGGCGGACGTGACACTGAAGCTTTCTTT.

The rearrangement uses TRBV6-2 or TRBV6-3 and TRBJ2-7; D is uncertain. There are 14 residues in the CDR3. The V gene lost 4 bases and the J gene lost 0 bases, with 10 bases spanning the gap. Germline CDR1 is MNHEY and CDR2 is SVGEGT. CDR3 DNA sequence: TGTGCCAGCAGTTTCGACAAGAGCTCCTACGAGCAGTACTTC. Its protein is CASSFDKSSYEQYF.

The gene calls are TRBV19 and TRBJ1-5; 7 positions agree with TRBD1. V lost 1 base and J lost 4; bases outside the gene matches: 4. Germline-derived CDR1 and CDR2 are LNHDA and SQIVND (reference sequence). There are 15 residues in the CDR3. The chain's CDR3 is CASSIVRGPNQPQHF. CDR3 nucleotide sequence: TGTGCCAGTAGTATAGTTAGGGGGCCGAATCAGCCCCAGCATTTT.

The CDR3 here is CAIYRQDYGYTF. CDR3 nucleotide sequence: TGTGCCATCTACCGACAGGACTATGGCTACACCTTC. The rearrangement links TRBV10-3 to TRBJ1-2, with D perhaps TRBD1 (6 bases). Germline assignment: CDR1 ENHRY and CDR2 SYGVKD. This CDR3 contains 12 residues. Trimming shortened V by 8 bases and J by 3 bases, and 10 bases separated the two germline ends.

This clone was seen just once. The chain links TRBV15 to TRBJ2-1; 8 bases map to TRBD2. The J segment lost 3 bases and the V segment lost 0 bases, leaving 4 bases of the junction unmatched. This CDR3 has 16 amino acids. The germline gives CDR1 LNHNV, CDR2 YYDKDF (reference sequence). This CDR3 is CATSREAGVNYNEQFF. The CDR3 nucleotides read TGTGCCACCAGCAGAGAAGCGGGGGTAAACTACAATGAGCAGTTCTTC.

The rearrangement joins TRBV4-2 to TRBJ2-1, with 8 bases identical to TRBD2. After removal of 2 bases from V and 0 bases from J, the junction contained 9 bases not matched to a gene. The CDR3 totals 18 residues. The germline CDR1 and CDR2 sequences are LGHNA and YNFKEQ. CDR3 region: CASSQTRGSGGSYNEQFF. The CDR3 bases are TGTGCCAGCAGCCAAACTCGTGGGAGCGGGGGCTCCTACAATGAGCAGTTCTTC.

The chain couples TRBV5-4 to TRBJ2-1, with 10 bases identical to TRBD2. The junction had 3 bases not matched to a gene; V was cut back by 2 bases and J by 4 bases. CDR3 length equals 15 residues. From germline, CDR1 is SGHNT and CDR2 YYREEE (reference sequence). The DNA of the CDR3 is TGTGCCAGCAGCTTAAGCGGGGGGGAGTACAATGAGCAGTTCTTC. It yields the protein CASSLSGGEYNEQFF.

The chain uses TRBV21-1 and TRBJ2-3; the DNA was not compared with TRBD1, the D call given in the table. TRBV21-1 is given as a pseudogene. This CDR3 spans 14 amino acids. CDR3 in DNA: TGTGCCAGCACCCTCAACAGACGCACAGATACGCAGTATTTT. Its protein is CASTLNRRTDTQYF.

This chain uses TRBV6-6 with TRBJ2-5; 11 nucleotides match TRBD2. V was pared by 6 bases and J by 2 bases, with 8 bases of the junction left unmatched. This CDR3 contains 16 residues. Per the germline V gene, CDR1 is MNHNY and CDR2 is SVGAGI (reference sequence). CDR3 protein: CASRQPGLAVQETQYF. The DNA of the CDR3 is TGTGCCAGCAGACAACCGGGACTAGCGGTTCAAGAGACCCAGTACTTC.

This clone appeared once. This CDR3 reads CASSARQGVETQYF. CDR3 nucleotides: TGTGCCAGCAGCGCGAGACAGGGTGTAGAGACCCAGTACTTC. The chain is built from TRBV9 and TRBJ2-5, with 7 bases identical to TRBD1. Germline CDR1 and CDR2: SGDLS and YYNGEE. This CDR3 region has 14 residues. With V trimmed by 3 bases and J by 4 bases, 6 bases remained unmatched.

In nucleotides, the CDR3 is TGTGCCAGCAGCTCAAACAGGAACACCGGGGAGCTGTTTTTT. Its translation: CASSSNRNTGELFF. This chain links TRBV7-9 with TRBJ2-2; no clear D. This CDR3 is 14 amino acids long. The V and J ends lost 4 bases and 1 base respectively, with 7 bases between them. Germline V gene lookup returns CDR1 SEHNR and CDR2 FQNEAQ (reference sequence).

The chain links TRBV28 to TRBJ1-1; D perhaps matches TRBD1 (5 bases). The CDR3 contains 16 residues. V dropped 3 bases and J dropped 6 bases, with 20 bases sitting between them. CDR1 and CDR2 from the germline V gene are MDHEN and SYDVKM. The CDR3 nucleotides read TGTGCCAGCAGTTTCAGTCTACTGTCACCGGGGGCTGAAGCTTTCTTT. Amino acid sequence: CASSFSLLSPGAEAFF. Supplemented by reference TRBV28 and TRBJ1-1, the full variable domain reads DVKVTQSSRYLVKRTGEKVFLECVQDMDHENMFWYRQDPGLGLRLIYFSYDVKMKEKGDIPEGYSVSREKKERFSLILESASTNQTSMYLCASSFSLLSPGAEAFFGQGTRLTVV.

This chain joins TRBV5-5 and TRBJ1-2; D gene unclear. The CDR3 is made up of 11 amino acids. CDR1 is SGHKS, CDR2 YYEKEE, per germline (reference sequence). V lost 1 base to trimming and J lost 10 bases, with 8 bases between them. For the CDR3, the DNA is TGTGCCAGCAGCTTGCTAGAGTACTACACCTTC. The encoded protein is CASSLLEYYTF.

The rearrangement joins TRBV20-1 to TRBJ2-7; 9 bases are shared with TRBD1. The CDR3 covers 15 residues. Germline V CDR1 and CDR2: DFQATT, SNEGSKA (reference sequence). The trim removed 3 bases at V and 5 bases at J, leaving 11 bases unmatched. Written as DNA, the CDR3 is TGCAGTGCTAGTGGGGGAAGGGGGACAGGGCACGAGCAGTACTTC. It is translated as CSASGGRGTGHEQYF.

V usage is TRBV10-3 and J usage is TRBJ1-6, with 8 bases aligning to TRBD1. With V trimmed by 10 bases and J by 3 bases, 8 bases remained unmatched. CDR1 and CDR2 (germline): ENHRY, SYGVKD. The CDR3 has 15 residues. CDR3 residues: CATTQQGGYNSPLHF. CDR3 DNA sequence: TGTGCCACCACGCAACAGGGGGGCTATAATTCACCCCTCCACTTT.

The V and J genes are TRBV2 and TRBJ1-1; D is undetermined. This CDR3 contains 14 residues. Germline CDR1 SNHLY, CDR2 FYNNEI. Trimming took 4 bases from V and 0 from J, leaving 9 bases between them. The CDR3 reads CASSVGGMNTEAFF. As DNA, the CDR3 is TGTGCCAGCAGTGTTGGAGGCATGAACACTGAAGCTTTCTTT.

This clone was observed a handful of times. The rearrangement joins TRBV5-6 to TRBJ1-2; TRBD1 might be the D (5 bases). Trimming took off 2 bases at V and 3 bases at J, with 8 bases between the two ends. This CDR3 comprises 13 residues. Per germline, CDR1 SGHDT and CDR2 YYEEEE. The CDR3 spells CASSLPRDYGYTF. In nucleotides, the CDR3 is TGTGCCAGCAGCTTACCCAGGGACTATGGCTACACCTTC. Full variable domain (outside the CDR3, taken from reference TRBV5-6 and TRBJ1-2): DAGVTQSPTHLIKTRGQQVTLRCSPKSGHDTVSWYQQALGQGPQFIFQYYEEEERQRGNFPDRFSGHQFPNYSSELNVNALLLGDSALYLCASSLPRDYGYTFGSGTRLTVV.

The chain carries TRBV7-2 and TRBJ2-3, with D perhaps TRBD1 (6 bases). The CDR3 consists of 17 residues. CDR1 SGHTA and CDR2 FQGNSA come from the germline V gene. Trimming left V 5 bases short and J 5 bases short, with 23 bases between. The CDR3: CASSVLGAGLRGDTQYF. In nucleotides, the CDR3 is TGTGCCAGCAGCGTCTTGGGGGCGGGCCTTCGCGGAGATACGCAGTATTTT.

V is TRBV7-2 and J is TRBJ1-2; tentatively, D is TRBD1 (6 bases). The germline CDR1 and CDR2 sequences are SGHTA and FQGNSA. The length of the CDR3 is 13 residues. With 7 bases removed from V and 8 bases from J, the gap between germline ends came to 17 bases. The CDR3 DNA reads as TGTGCCAGCACCCGGACAGTCCGTGAGGGCTACACCTTC. Its translation is CASTRTVREGYTF.

The rearrangement joins TRBV11-3 to TRBJ2-2, with D uncertain. Germline V gene lookup returns CDR1 SGHNT and CDR2 YENEEA. The V end lost 1 base, the J end lost 6 bases, and 6 bases lay between the germline ends. There are 13 residues in the CDR3. CDR3 amino acids: CASSLGVSGELFF. CDR3 DNA: TGTGCCAGCAGCTTAGGAGTTTCCGGGGAGCTGTTTTTT.

The V gene is TRBV19, the J gene TRBJ1-2; D remains ambiguous. V lost 4 bases to trimming and J lost 2 bases, with 14 bases between them. The CDR3 contains 15 residues. Per the germline V gene, CDR1 is LNHDA and CDR2 is SQIVND (reference sequence). CDR3 DNA sequence: TGTGCCAGTAGTACCCGGGAACCACCAAACTATGGCTACACCTTC. It specifies CASSTREPPNYGYTF.

The J gene is TRBJ1-4, the V gene TRBV11-2; D is possibly TRBD1 (6 bases). Trimming removed 5 bases at V and 5 bases at J, with 15 bases between. The CDR3 covers 15 residues. Germline CDR1 SGHAT, CDR2 FQNNGV. As DNA, the CDR3 is TGTGCCAGCAGCCCCAGGGGTACGGGGAATGAAAAACTGTTTTTT. Translation: CASSPRGTGNEKLFF.

This rearrangement joins TRBV5-1 to TRBJ2-7, with D unresolved. V shed 0 bases and J shed 2 bases, with 6 bases lying between them. CDR1 and CDR2 (germline): SGHRS, YFSETQ. The CDR3 contains 13 residues. The chain's CDR3 is CASSLDSPYEQYF. The CDR3 bases are TGCGCCAGCAGCTTGGACAGCCCCTACGAGCAGTACTTC.

This rearrangement joins TRBV30 to TRBJ1-1; D is possibly TRBD1 (6 bases). Trimming pared 3 bases from V and 3 bases from J, leaving 8 bases between. The CDR3 runs to 12 residues. CDR1 and CDR2 from the germline V gene are GTSNPN and SVGIG (reference sequence). The CDR3 DNA reads TGTGCCTGGAGACAGGGCTACACTGAAGCTTTCTTT. This translates into CAWRQGYTEAFF.

The chain is built from TRBV19 and TRBJ1-3; 9 bases line up with TRBD1. This CDR3 spans 17 amino acids. Germline CDR1 LNHDA, CDR2 SQIVND (reference sequence). V lost 5 bases and J lost 2; bases outside the gene matches: 10. Here the CDR3 reads CASSSWTGAYPGNTIYF. DNA for the CDR3: TGTGCCAGTAGTTCCTGGACAGGGGCTTATCCTGGAAACACCATATATTTT.